The subject of this entry is one T cell receptor (beta chain). A read error may explain this, as a much larger clone is one base away. CDR3 size: 13 residues. CDR1 and CDR2 (germline): SEHNR, FQNEAQ (reference sequence). V lost 4 bases to trimming and J lost 5 bases; unmatched junction nucleotides: 4. The second PCR ran roughly 6 to 12 cycles with a sample-barcoded 5' primer and J-beta primers. Unique molecular identifiers of 12 random nucleotides labeled each cDNA. One entry per CDR3 protein results from TCRdb running MiXCR on the 5' RACE reads. This table has roughly 1.6 million distinct CDR3 sequences, roughly 32% appearing once. Researchers collected ten milliliters of peripheral blood from every single donor. These data are taken from a study of blood T cells in healthy people across ages.

Sequencing was performed on blood. The chain links TRBV7-9 to TRBJ1-1; 7 bases map to TRBD1. This receptor was identified in a woman younger than 45 in good health. CDR3 amino acids: CASSSTGKTEAFF. DNA of the CDR3: TGTGCCAGCAGCTCGACAGGGAAAACTGAAGCTTTCTTT.